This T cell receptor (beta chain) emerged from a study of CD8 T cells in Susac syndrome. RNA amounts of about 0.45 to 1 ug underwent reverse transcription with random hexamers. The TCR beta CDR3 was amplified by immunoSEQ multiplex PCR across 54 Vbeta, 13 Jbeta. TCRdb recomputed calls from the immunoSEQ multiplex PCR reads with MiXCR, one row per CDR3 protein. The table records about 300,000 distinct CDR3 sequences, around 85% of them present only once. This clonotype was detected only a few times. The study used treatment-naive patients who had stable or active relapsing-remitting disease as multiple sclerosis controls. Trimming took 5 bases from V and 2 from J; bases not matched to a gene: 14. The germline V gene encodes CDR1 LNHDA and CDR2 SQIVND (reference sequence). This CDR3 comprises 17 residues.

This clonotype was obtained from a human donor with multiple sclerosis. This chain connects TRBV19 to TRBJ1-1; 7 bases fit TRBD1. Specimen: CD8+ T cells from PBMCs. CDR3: CASSPPDRDGGNTEAFF. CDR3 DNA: TGTGCCAGTAGTCCCCCTGACAGGGATGGGGGAAACACTGAAGCTTTCTTT. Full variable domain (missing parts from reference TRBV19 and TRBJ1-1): DGGITQSPKYLFRKEGQNVTLSCEQNLNHDAMYWYRQDPGQGLRLIYYSQIVNDFQKGDIAEGYSVSREKKESFPLTVTSAQKNPTAFYLCASSPPDRDGGNTEAFFGQGTRLTVV.